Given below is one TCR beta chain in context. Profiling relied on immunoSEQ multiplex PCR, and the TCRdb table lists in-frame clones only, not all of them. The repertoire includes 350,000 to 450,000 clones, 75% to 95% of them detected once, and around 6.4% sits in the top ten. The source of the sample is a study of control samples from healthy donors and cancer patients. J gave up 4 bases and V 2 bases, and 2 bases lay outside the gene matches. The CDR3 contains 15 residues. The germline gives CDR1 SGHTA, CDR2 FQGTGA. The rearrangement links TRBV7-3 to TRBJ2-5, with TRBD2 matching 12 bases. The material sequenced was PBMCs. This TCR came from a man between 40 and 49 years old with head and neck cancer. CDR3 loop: CASSLGGLAGETQYF. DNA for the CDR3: TGTGCCAGCAGCTTAGGGGGACTAGCGGGAGAGACCCAGTACTTC.